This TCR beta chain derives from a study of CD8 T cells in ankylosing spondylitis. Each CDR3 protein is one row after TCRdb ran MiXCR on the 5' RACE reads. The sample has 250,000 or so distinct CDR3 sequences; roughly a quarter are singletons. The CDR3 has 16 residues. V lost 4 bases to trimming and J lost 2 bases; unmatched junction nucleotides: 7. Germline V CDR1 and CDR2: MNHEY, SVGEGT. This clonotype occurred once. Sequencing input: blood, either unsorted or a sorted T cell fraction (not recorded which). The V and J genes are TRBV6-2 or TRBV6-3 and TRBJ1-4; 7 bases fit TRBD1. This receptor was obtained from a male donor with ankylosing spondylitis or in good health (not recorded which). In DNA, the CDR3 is TGTGCCAGCAGTTCGAACGCAGGGGGTACTAATGAAAAACTGTTTTTT. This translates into CASSSNAGGTNEKLFF.